The T cell receptor (beta chain) under discussion was sequenced for a study of T-cell memory formation after mild COVID-19. The wider study: The two donors had largely donor-specific TCR clusters. The study's findings and limits: Most CD4+ clones that shrank were in CM and EM, while CD8+ ones turned up in EMRA.

TCRdb itself ran the 5' RACE reads through MiXCR, one entry per CDR3 protein. The sample yields some 180,000 distinct CDR3 sequences, 13% seen once. This clonotype was seen at least ten times. What it binds is unknown. The TCR comes from a man aged 18 to 35 who had mild COVID-19 (a few samples of this study predate the infection). Cell type and time point are not known. Sequencing was carried out using PBMCs or a T cell subset sorted from them (not recorded which).

In DNA, the CDR3 is TGTGCCAGCAGTGGACCCGGGACTAAGTCGGGCACAGATACGCAGTATTTT. This gives the protein CASSGPGTKSGTDTQYF. The chain combines TRBV6-5 with TRBJ2-3, with 7 bases fitting TRBD2. V shed 5 bases and J 1 base; nucleotides not matched to a gene: 12. This CDR3 comprises 17 residues. CDR1 is MNHEY, CDR2 SVGAGI, per germline.